This T cell receptor (beta chain) was identified in a study of control samples from healthy donors and cancer patients. Method: immunoSEQ multiplex PCR; TCRdb's copy keeps in-frame clones and lacks some. The sample lists roughly 120,000 clones, approximately 90% occurring once. This clonotype was obtained from a woman aged 50 to 60 with colorectal cancer. Sequenced material: PBMCs.

Written as DNA, the CDR3 is TGTGCCAGCAGCTTAGCACAAGAGACCCAGTACTTC. The encoded protein is CASSLAQETQYF. This chain links TRBV7-8 with TRBJ2-5, with D uncertain. This CDR3 region has 12 residues. The germline V and J ends were trimmed by 0 bases and 2 bases, with 1 base remaining between them. Germline V gene lookup returns CDR1 SGHVS and CDR2 FQNEAQ.